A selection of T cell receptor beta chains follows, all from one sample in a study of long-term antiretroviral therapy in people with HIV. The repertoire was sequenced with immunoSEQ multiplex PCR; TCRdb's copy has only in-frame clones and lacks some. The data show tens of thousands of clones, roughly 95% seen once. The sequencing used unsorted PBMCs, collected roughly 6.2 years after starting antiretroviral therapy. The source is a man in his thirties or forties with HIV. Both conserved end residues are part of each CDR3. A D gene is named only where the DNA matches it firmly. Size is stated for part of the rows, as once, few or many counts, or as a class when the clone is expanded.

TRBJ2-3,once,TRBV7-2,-,CASSNPVDTQYF,TGTGCCAGCAGCAATCCGGTGGATACGCAGTATTTT
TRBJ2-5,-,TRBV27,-,CASSPWERAGETQYF,TGTGCCAGCAGTCCCTGGGAGAGGGCGGGAGAGACCCAGTACTTC
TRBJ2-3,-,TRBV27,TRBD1,CASSRPTGHTQYF,TGTGCCAGCAGTCGGCCGACAGGGCATACGCAGTATTTT
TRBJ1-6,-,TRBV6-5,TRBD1,CASRQGNSPLHF,TGTGCCAGCAGACAGGGGAATTCACCCCTCCACTTT
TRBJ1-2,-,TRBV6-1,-,CASSEIQGNYGYTF,TGTGCCAGCAGTGAAATTCAGGGTAACTATGGCTACACCTTC
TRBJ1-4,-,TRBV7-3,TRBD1,CASSLMGQGARRANEKLFF,TGTGCCAGCAGCTTAATGGGACAGGGGGCGAGGAGAGCTAATGAAAAACTGTTTTTT
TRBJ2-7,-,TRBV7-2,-,CASSLGHPTEQYF,TGTGCCAGCAGCTTAGGACACCCCACGGAGCAGTACTTC
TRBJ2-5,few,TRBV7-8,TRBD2,CASSPGLGRETQYF,TGTGCCAGCAGCCCCGGACTAGGGAGAGAGACCCAGTACTTC
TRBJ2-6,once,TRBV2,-,CASKSSGANVLTF,TGTGCCAGCAAGAGCTCTGGGGCCAACGTCCTGACTTTC
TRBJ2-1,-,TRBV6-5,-,CASSYSLRGREQFF,TGTGCCAGCAGTTACTCGCTCAGGGGCAGAGAGCAGTTCTTC
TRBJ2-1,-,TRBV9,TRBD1,CASSVVGDSEQFF,TGTGCCAGCAGCGTAGTGGGGGACAGTGAGCAGTTCTTC
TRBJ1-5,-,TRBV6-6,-,CASSYSGDSNQPQHF,TGTGCCAGCAGTTACTCTGGGGATAGCAATCAGCCCCAGCATTTT
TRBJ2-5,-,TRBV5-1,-,CASSFGRNIQYF,TGCGCCAGCAGCTTCGGGCGTAATATCCAGTACTTC
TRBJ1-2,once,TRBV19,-,CASSIQWAWGYTF,TGTGCCAGTAGTATCCAGTGGGCGTGGGGCTACACCTTC
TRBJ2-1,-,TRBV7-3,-,CASSFWGDNEQFF,TGTGCCAGCAGCTTTTGGGGCGACAATGAGCAGTTCTTC
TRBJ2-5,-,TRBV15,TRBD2,CATSREAGYETQYF,TGTGCCACCAGCAGGGAAGCGGGGTATGAGACCCAGTACTTC
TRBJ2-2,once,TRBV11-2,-,CASSLGHTGELFF,TGTGCCAGCAGCCTGGGACACACCGGGGAGCTGTTTTTT
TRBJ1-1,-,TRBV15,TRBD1,CATSPGTANTEAFF,TGTGCCACCAGCCCGGGGACAGCGAACACTGAAGCTTTCTTT
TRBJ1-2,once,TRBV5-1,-,CASSSLDGPYGYTF,TGCGCCAGCAGCAGCTTGGACGGTCCCTATGGCTACACCTTC
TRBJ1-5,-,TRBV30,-,CAWSVRGAANQPQHF,TGTGCCTGGAGTGTTCGGGGCGCAGCCAATCAGCCCCAGCATTTT
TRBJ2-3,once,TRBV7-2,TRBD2,CASSPQRGNADTQYF,TGTGCCAGCAGCCCCCAGCGGGGGAACGCAGATACGCAGTATTTT
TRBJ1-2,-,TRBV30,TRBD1,CAWSVHRGYGYTF,TGTGCCTGGAGTGTACACAGGGGGTATGGCTACACCTTC
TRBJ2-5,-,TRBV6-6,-,CASSYSNREETQYF,TGTGCCAGCAGTTACTCGAACAGGGAAGAGACCCAGTACTTC
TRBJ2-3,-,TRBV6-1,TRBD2,CASSETSGGADTQYF,TGTGCCAGCAGTGAGACTAGCGGGGGGGCAGATACGCAGTATTTT
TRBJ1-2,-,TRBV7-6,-,CASSLGLQGTYGYTF,TGTGCCAGCAGCTTGGGATTACAGGGTACCTATGGCTACACCTTC
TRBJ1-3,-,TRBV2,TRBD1,CASSMDRGNTIYF,TGTGCCAGCAGTATGGACAGGGGAAACACCATATATTTT
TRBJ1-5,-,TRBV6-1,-,CASSDPALGQPQHF,TGTGCCAGCAGTGACCCGGCGTTGGGACAGCCCCAGCATTTT
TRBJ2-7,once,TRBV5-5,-,CASSLGRMTYEQYF,TGTGCCAGCAGCTTAGGCAGAATGACCTACGAGCAGTACTTC
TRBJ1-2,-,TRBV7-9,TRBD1,CASSSGGTAYGYTF,TGTGCCAGCAGCTCCGGCGGGACAGCCTATGGCTACACCTTC
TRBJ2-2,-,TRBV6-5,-,CATGRTATNTGELFF,TGTGCCACCGGCCGGACAGCCACAAACACCGGGGAGCTGTTTTTT
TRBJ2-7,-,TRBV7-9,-,CASSSPGAYEQYF,TGTGCCAGCAGCTCCCCAGGTGCCTACGAGCAGTACTTC
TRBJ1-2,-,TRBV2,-,CASSEDRLVGGYGYTF,TGTGCCAGCAGCGAAGACCGGCTTGTAGGGGGTTACGGCTACACCTTC
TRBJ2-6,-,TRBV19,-,CASSIVRGSGANVLTF,TGTGCCAGTAGTATAGTCCGGGGCTCTGGGGCCAACGTCCTGACTTTC
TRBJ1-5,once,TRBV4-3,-,CASSQEWGGGQPQHF,TGCGCCAGCAGCCAAGAATGGGGGGGCGGTCAGCCCCAGCATTTT
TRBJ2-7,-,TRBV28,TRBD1,CASLGPGQVGYEQYF,TGTGCCAGCTTGGGTCCGGGACAGGTGGGTTACGAGCAGTACTTC
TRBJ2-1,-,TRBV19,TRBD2,CASRYSGGVDEQFF,TGTGCCAGTAGATACAGCGGGGGGGTCGATGAGCAGTTCTTC
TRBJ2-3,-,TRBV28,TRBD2,CASSFPGEGNTDTQYF,TGTGCCAGCAGTTTCCCGGGGGAGGGTAACACAGATACGCAGTATTTT